A single sample gave rise to the 29 T cell receptor beta chains below, sequenced in a study of CD8 T cells in Susac syndrome. Reverse transcription of roughly 0.5 to 1 ug RNA used random hexamers. TCRdb re-analysed the immunoSEQ multiplex PCR reads in MiXCR, keeping a single row per CDR3 protein. Among around 170,000 distinct CDR3 sequences, around 95% were seen once, and the ten largest hold approximately 0.16%. Sequenced: CD8+ T cells from PBMCs. These receptors were obtained from a human donor with Susac syndrome.

The chain recombines TRBV20-1 with TRBJ2-1; 9 positions agree with TRBD1. CDR3 length: 13 residues. The ends lost 5 bases at V and 7 bases at J; junction bases unmatched: 6. Germline V gene data show CDR1 as DFQATT and CDR2 as SNEGSKA (reference sequence). The CDR3 reads CSADTGTGNEQFF. The CDR3 DNA sequence: TGCAGTGCTGATACCGGGACAGGGAATGAGCAGTTCTTC.

The chain joins TRBV9 to TRBJ1-1, with D perhaps matching TRBD1 (6 bases). The V end lost 4 bases, the J end lost 0 bases, and 16 bases lay between the germline ends. In germline, CDR1 is SGDLS, CDR2 YYNGEE. CDR3 length equals 16 residues. CDR3 loop: CASSPQPGQMNTEAFF. The DNA of the CDR3 is TGTGCCAGCAGCCCCCAACCGGGACAAATGAACACTGAAGCTTTCTTT.

The V gene is TRBV6-5, the J gene TRBJ2-7; TRBD1 agrees at 8 bases. The CDR3 has 14 amino acids. Trimming removed 1 base from V and 5 bases from J; junction bases left unmatched: 4. Germline CDR1 is MNHEY and CDR2 is SVGAGI. The CDR3 sequence is CASSYLAGGDEQYF. In nucleotides, the CDR3 is TGTGCCAGCAGTTACTTAGCAGGGGGCGACGAGCAGTACTTC.

CDR3 region: CASSLVIGDYEQYF. CDR3 sequence (DNA): TGTGCCAGCAGCTTAGTTATAGGGGACTACGAGCAGTACTTC. The chain couples TRBV7-9 to TRBJ2-7, with a possible D match to TRBD1 (5 bases). From germline, CDR1 is SEHNR and CDR2 FQNEAQ (reference sequence). The CDR3 is 14 residues long. The V end lost 1 base, the J end lost 3 bases, and 10 bases lay between the germline ends.

CDR3 protein: CASSESFRPGGEQYF. The CDR3 region has the DNA TGCGCCAGCAGTGAGTCGTTCAGACCTGGGGGAGAGCAGTACTTC. J is TRBJ2-7 and V is TRBV10-1; possibly TRBD1 or TRBD2 for D (5 bases each). The CDR3 sequence is 15 residues long. The germline V gene has CDR1 WNHNN and CDR2 SYGVQD (reference sequence). Trimming stripped 0 bases from V and 7 bases from J, with 16 bases between.

This chain links TRBV20-1 with TRBJ2-2; 10 bases are a match to TRBD1. The CDR3 is 17 amino acids. The V and J ends lost 2 bases and 4 bases, in that order; junction bases with no gene match: 10. Germline values: CDR1 DFQATT, CDR2 SNEGSKA (reference sequence). This CDR3 reads CSARFDRGPTFTGELFF. In DNA, the CDR3 is TGCAGTGCTAGATTTGACAGGGGGCCGACGTTCACCGGGGAGCTGTTTTTT.

This sequence joins TRBV11-2 and TRBJ2-5; 10 bases line up with TRBD1. V gave up 4 bases and J gave up 5 bases; unmatched junction bases: 4. Germline V gene data show CDR1 as SGHAT and CDR2 as FQNNGV. CDR3 size: 14 residues. The CDR3 region has the DNA TGTGCCAGCAGCTCCGACAGGGGGCGGGAGACCCAGTACTTC. Encoded protein: CASSSDRGRETQYF.

The V gene is TRBV9, the J gene TRBJ2-1; a weak D match, TRBD2 (6 bases). Deletions cut 6 bases from V and 9 bases from J, with 19 bases between. From germline, CDR1 is SGDLS and CDR2 YYNGEE. The CDR3 is 14 amino acids. This chain's CDR3 is CASTVGDFSREQFF. For the CDR3, the DNA is TGTGCCAGCACTGTGGGGGACTTCTCCCGTGAGCAGTTCTTC.

The J gene is TRBJ2-1, the V gene TRBV11-1; no clear D. The length of the CDR3 is 14 residues. V lost 2 bases, J lost 3 bases, and 8 bases lay in between. The germline CDR1 and CDR2 sequences are SGHAT and FQDESV (reference sequence). The CDR3 loop reads CASSLQHNYNEQFF. The CDR3 region has the DNA TGTGCCAGCAGCTTACAGCACAACTACAATGAGCAGTTCTTC.

J is TRBJ2-7 and V is TRBV20-1, with D maybe TRBD2 (5 bases). The CDR3 is made up of 14 amino acids. Germline values: CDR1 DFQATT, CDR2 SNEGSKA (reference sequence). Between the trimmed V and J ends, which lost 4 bases and 2 bases, there was a span of 15 bases. CDR3 sequence: CSATAADSTYEQYF. CDR3 sequence (DNA): TGCAGTGCTACGGCAGCGGATTCCACCTACGAGCAGTACTTC.

At least ten counts were recorded for this clonotype. This rearrangement joins TRBV2 to TRBJ1-1; D gene uncertain. This CDR3 has 10 amino acids. CDR1 SNHLY and CDR2 FYNNEI come from the germline V gene. V lost 6 bases, J lost 3 bases, and 2 bases lay in between. The CDR3 protein is CASRDTEAFF. As DNA, the CDR3 is TGTGCCAGCAGAGACACTGAAGCTTTCTTT.

The chain employs TRBV10-3 and TRBJ2-3; 7 nucleotides agree with TRBD2. Germline-derived CDR1 and CDR2 are ENHRY and SYGVKD. With V trimmed by 10 bases and J by 2 bases, 15 bases remained unmatched. The CDR3 length is 16 residues. CDR3 sequence: CATRGLGEGATDTQYF. As DNA, the CDR3 is TGTGCCACCCGCGGTTTGGGGGAGGGTGCCACAGATACGCAGTATTTT.

The rearrangement joins TRBV7-8 to TRBJ2-5; D gene uncertain. V dropped 1 base and J dropped 5 bases, with 8 bases sitting between them. Germline V gives CDR1 SGHVS, CDR2 FQNEAQ. This CDR3 region has 13 residues. The CDR3 region is CASSLGLVETQYF. The CDR3 nucleotides are TGTGCCAGCAGCTTAGGACTGGTCGAGACCCAGTACTTC.

V is TRBV9 and J is TRBJ1-1; 7 bases line up with TRBD1. CDR1 SGDLS and CDR2 YYNGEE come from the germline V gene. CDR3 size: 13 residues. J lost 4 bases, V lost 2 bases, and 2 bases had no gene match. The CDR3 here is CASSVDRVTEAFF. The CDR3 bases are TGTGCCAGCAGCGTCGACAGGGTCACTGAAGCTTTCTTT.

The chain uses TRBV5-6 and TRBJ1-2; D is unresolved. The ends were cut back, 0 bases at V and 4 bases at J, with 10 bases in the middle. There are 14 residues in the CDR3. From germline, CDR1 is SGHDT and CDR2 YYEEEE. Here the CDR3 reads CASSLGPGVYGYTF. CDR3 DNA: TGTGCCAGCAGCTTGGGCCCAGGCGTCTATGGCTACACCTTC.

The chain is built from TRBV12-3 or TRBV12-4 and TRBJ2-1; 9 nucleotides agree with TRBD2. Unmatched junction bases numbered 2, after V lost 1 base and J lost 4 bases. The CDR3 consists of 15 residues. The CDR3 coding sequence is TGTGCCAGCAGTTTAGAAGCGGGAGGATACAATGAGCAGTTCTTC. Translation gives CASSLEAGGYNEQFF.

CDR3 sequence (DNA): TGTGCCAGCAGCGGGACAGGGGGACGTGAAAAACTGTTTTTT. Its protein product is CASSGTGGREKLFF. The V call is TRBV12-3 or TRBV12-4, the J call TRBJ1-4, with TRBD1 identical over 11 bases. With 6 bases clipped from V and 7 bases from J, the junction kept 4 bases outside the gene matches. This CDR3 has 14 residues.

The J gene is TRBJ1-4, the V gene TRBV19; D gene uncertain. V was trimmed by 6 bases and J by 1 base, leaving 12 bases between them. This CDR3 region has 15 residues. CDR1 LNHDA and CDR2 SQIVND come from the germline V gene (reference sequence). CDR3 coding DNA: TGTGCCAGTAGCCTGGGGAGACAAACTAATGAAAAACTGTTTTTT. Encoded protein: CASSLGRQTNEKLFF.

The rearrangement uses TRBV9 and TRBJ1-1; D unresolved. CDR1 and CDR2 (germline): SGDLS, YYNGEE. There are 14 residues in the CDR3. V was pared by 2 bases and J by 1 base, with 9 bases between. The CDR3 here is CASSVSRENTEAFF. CDR3 DNA sequence: TGTGCCAGCAGCGTCAGCAGAGAGAACACTGAAGCTTTCTTT.

The chain employs TRBV4-1 and TRBJ2-7, with 8 positions matching TRBD2. V lost 2 bases to trimming and J lost 3 bases; unmatched junction nucleotides: 15. The germline CDR1 and CDR2 sequences are MGHRA and YSYEKL. The CDR3 consists of 18 residues. The CDR3 reads CASSQLGGSGGAYYEQYF. The CDR3 DNA reads TGCGCCAGCAGCCAACTAGGGGGAAGCGGGGGAGCCTACTACGAGCAGTACTTC.

The chain is built from TRBV4-1 and TRBJ1-2, with TRBD1 as a possible D gene (5 bases). Germline V gene lookup returns CDR1 MGHRA and CDR2 YSYEKL. Trimming stripped 5 bases from V and 6 bases from J, with 16 bases between. The CDR3 sequence is 14 residues long. The CDR3 loop is CASSSPRGVDGYTF. The CDR3 DNA reads as TGCGCCAGCAGCTCGCCTAGGGGTGTGGATGGCTACACCTTC.

Here the CDR3 DNA reads TGCGCCAGCAGCCAAGTCGTCACTGGCACCTACGAGCAGTACTTC. This gives the protein CASSQVVTGTYEQYF. The chain uses TRBV4-1 and TRBJ2-7; D is unclear. Deletions cut 1 base from V and 2 bases from J, with 12 bases between. CDR1 MGHRA and CDR2 YSYEKL come from the germline V gene. The CDR3 length is 15 residues.

This chain joins TRBV6-2 or TRBV6-3 and TRBJ2-1, with a weak D call TRBD2 (5 bases). V was pared by 4 bases and J by 2 bases, with 9 bases between. The CDR3 totals 14 residues. Germline V gene sequence: CDR1 MNHEY, CDR2 SVGEGT. The CDR3 DNA is TGTGCCAGCAGTTCAGCGGTTCCCTACAATGAGCAGTTCTTC. Protein sequence: CASSSAVPYNEQFF.

This clonotype has only a few counts. The V call is TRBV28, the J call TRBJ1-2; D gene ambiguous. V was pared by 6 bases and J by 2 bases, with 10 bases between. Germline CDR1 MDHEN, CDR2 SYDVKM. CDR3 length: 13 residues. The CDR3: CASSPPGNYGYTF. The CDR3 DNA is TGTGCCAGCAGCCCCCCTGGCAACTATGGCTACACCTTC.

The chain uses TRBV11-2 and TRBJ2-2; no reliable D call. Germline loops: CDR1 SGHAT, CDR2 FQNNGV. CDR3 length: 12 amino acids. The ends were cut back, 5 bases at V and 6 bases at J, with 7 bases in the middle. CDR3 bases: TGTGCCAGCAGCGGTCTGGCCGGGGAGCTGTTTTTT. It is translated as CASSGLAGELFF.

This chain connects TRBV30 to TRBJ1-4; possibly TRBD1 for D (6 bases). The CDR3 contains 14 residues. Germline V gene lookup returns CDR1 GTSNPN and CDR2 SVGIG (reference sequence). V lost 0 bases to trimming and J lost 7 bases, with 12 bases between them. The CDR3 loop is CAWSVLRGGEKLFF. The DNA of the CDR3 is TGTGCCTGGAGTGTACTTAGGGGGGGTGAAAAACTGTTTTTT.

V and J are TRBV7-2 and TRBJ2-1, with 14 bases identical to TRBD2. The V segment lost 4 bases and the J segment 7 bases; nucleotides outside the gene matches: 6. Germline V CDR1 and CDR2: SGHTA, FQGNSA. The CDR3 has 16 amino acids. CDR3 amino acids: CASSSWGTSGSNEQFF. The CDR3 nucleotides read TGTGCCAGCAGCTCCTGGGGGACTAGCGGGAGTAATGAGCAGTTCTTC.

CDR3 residues: CASRDNRGRLDHGYTF. In DNA, the CDR3 is TGTGCCAGCAGGGACAACAGGGGGCGGCTTGACCATGGCTACACCTTC. The V gene is TRBV6-1, the J gene TRBJ1-2, with 9 bases identical to TRBD1. CDR1 is MNHNS and CDR2 is SASEGT in the germline V gene. J gave up 6 bases and V 6 bases, and 14 bases lay outside the gene matches. The CDR3 is 16 amino acids.

The chain employs TRBV9 and TRBJ2-2; no reliable D call. Germline loops: CDR1 SGDLS, CDR2 YYNGEE. The CDR3 length is 13 residues. Between the trimmed V and J ends, which lost 7 bases and 0 bases, there was a span of 7 bases. The CDR3 loop reads CASGETNTGELFF. CDR3 in DNA: TGTGCCAGCGGGGAAACGAACACCGGGGAGCTGTTTTTT.